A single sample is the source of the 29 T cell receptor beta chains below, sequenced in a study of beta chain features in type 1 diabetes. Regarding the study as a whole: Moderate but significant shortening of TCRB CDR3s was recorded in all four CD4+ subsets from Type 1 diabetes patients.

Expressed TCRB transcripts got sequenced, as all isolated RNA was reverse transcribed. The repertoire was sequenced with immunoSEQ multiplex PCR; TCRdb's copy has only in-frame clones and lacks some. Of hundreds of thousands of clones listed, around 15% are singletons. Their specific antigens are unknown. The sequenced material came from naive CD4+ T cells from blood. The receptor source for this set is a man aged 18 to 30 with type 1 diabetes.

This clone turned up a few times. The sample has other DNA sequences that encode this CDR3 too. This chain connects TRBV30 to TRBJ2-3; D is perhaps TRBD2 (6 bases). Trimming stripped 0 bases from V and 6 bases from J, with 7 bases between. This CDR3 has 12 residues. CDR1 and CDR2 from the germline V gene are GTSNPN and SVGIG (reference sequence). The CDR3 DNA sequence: TGTGCCTGGAGTGTTCGGGGGGATACGCAGTATTTT. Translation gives CAWSVRGDTQYF.

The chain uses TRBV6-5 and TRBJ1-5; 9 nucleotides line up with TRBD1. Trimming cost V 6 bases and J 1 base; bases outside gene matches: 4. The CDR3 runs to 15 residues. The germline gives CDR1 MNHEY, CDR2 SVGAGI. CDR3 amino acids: CASRPGTGSNQPQHF. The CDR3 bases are TGTGCCAGCAGACCTGGGACAGGGAGCAATCAGCCCCAGCATTTT.

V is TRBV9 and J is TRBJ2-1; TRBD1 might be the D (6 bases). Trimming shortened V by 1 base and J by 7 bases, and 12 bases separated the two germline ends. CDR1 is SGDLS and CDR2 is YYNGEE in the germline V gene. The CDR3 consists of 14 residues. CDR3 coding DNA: TGTGCCAGCAGCGTAAGCTCAGGGGTAAATGAGCAGTTCTTC. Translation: CASSVSSGVNEQFF.

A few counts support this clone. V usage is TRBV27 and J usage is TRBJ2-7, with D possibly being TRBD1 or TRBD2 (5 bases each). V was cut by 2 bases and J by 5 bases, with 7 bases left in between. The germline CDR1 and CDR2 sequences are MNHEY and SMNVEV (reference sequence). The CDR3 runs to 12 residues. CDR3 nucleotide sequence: TGTGCCAGCAGTTTAGTGGGGGACGAGCAGTACTTC. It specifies CASSLVGDEQYF.

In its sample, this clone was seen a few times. The CDR3 nucleotides read TGCGCCAGCAGCTTGGCCAGGGACGTTGCGGAGACCCAGTACTTC. It codes for CASSLARDVAETQYF. The rearrangement links TRBV5-1 to TRBJ2-5; D is tentatively TRBD1 or TRBD2 (5 bases each). Germline V lookup: CDR1 SGHRS, CDR2 YFSETQ. The V end was cut by 0 bases, the J end by 5 bases, with 14 bases between. CDR3 length: 15 residues. The whole variable domain, filled in from reference TRBV5-1 and TRBJ2-5, reads KAGVTQTPRYLIKTRGQQVTLSCSPISGHRSVSWYQQTPGQGLQFLFEYFSETQRNKGNFPGRFSGRQFSNSRSEMNVSTLELGDSALYLCASSLARDVAETQYFGPGTRLLVL.

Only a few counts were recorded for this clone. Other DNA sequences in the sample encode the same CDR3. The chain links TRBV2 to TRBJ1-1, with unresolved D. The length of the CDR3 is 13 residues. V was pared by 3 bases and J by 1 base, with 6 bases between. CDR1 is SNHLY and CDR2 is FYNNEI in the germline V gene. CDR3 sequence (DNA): TGTGCCAGCAGTGAGGCCGCGAACACTGAAGCTTTCTTT. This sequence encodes CASSEAANTEAFF.

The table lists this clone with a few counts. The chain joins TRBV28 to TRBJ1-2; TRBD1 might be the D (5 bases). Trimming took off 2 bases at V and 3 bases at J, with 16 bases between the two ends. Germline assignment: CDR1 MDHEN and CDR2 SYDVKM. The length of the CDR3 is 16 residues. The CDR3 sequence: CASSLGGEPGYYGYTF. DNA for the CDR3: TGTGCCAGCAGTTTAGGAGGGGAACCCGGCTACTATGGCTACACCTTC.

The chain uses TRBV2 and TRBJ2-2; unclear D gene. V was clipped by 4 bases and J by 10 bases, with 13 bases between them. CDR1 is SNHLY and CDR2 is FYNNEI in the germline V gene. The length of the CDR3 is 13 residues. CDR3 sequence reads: CASSAGSLLELFF. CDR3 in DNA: TGTGCCAGCAGTGCGGGTTCTCTTTTGGAGCTGTTTTTT.

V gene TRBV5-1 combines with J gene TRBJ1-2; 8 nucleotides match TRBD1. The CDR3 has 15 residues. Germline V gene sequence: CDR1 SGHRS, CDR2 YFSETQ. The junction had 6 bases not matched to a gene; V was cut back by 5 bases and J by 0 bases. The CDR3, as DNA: TGCGCCAGCAGATCACGACAGGGGACTAACTATGGCTACACCTTC. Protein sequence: CASRSRQGTNYGYTF.

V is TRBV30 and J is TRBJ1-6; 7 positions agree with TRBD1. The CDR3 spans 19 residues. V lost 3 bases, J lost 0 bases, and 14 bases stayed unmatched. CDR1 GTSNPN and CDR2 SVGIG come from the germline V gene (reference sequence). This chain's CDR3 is CAWRPDREFISSYNSPLHF. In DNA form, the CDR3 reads TGTGCCTGGAGACCTGACAGGGAGTTTATTAGCTCCTATAATTCACCCCTCCACTTT.

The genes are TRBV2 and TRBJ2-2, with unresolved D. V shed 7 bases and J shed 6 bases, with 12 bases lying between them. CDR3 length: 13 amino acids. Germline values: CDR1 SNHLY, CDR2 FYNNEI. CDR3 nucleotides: TGTGCCAGCACCAAAGAGGCATCCGGGGAGCTGTTTTTT. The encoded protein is CASTKEASGELFF. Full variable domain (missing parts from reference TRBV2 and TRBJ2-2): EPEVTQTPSHQVTQMGQEVILRCVPISNHLYFYWYRQILGQKVEFLVSFYNNEISEKSEIFDDQFSVERPDGSNFTLKIRSTKLEDSAMYFCASTKEASGELFFGEGSRLTVL.

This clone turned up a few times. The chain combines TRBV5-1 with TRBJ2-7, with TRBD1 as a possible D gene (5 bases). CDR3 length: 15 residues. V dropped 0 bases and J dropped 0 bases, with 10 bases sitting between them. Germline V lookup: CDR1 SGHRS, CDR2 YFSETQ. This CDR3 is CASSLVGQSSYEQYF. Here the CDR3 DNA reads TGCGCCAGCAGCTTGGTGGGGCAGAGCTCCTACGAGCAGTACTTC. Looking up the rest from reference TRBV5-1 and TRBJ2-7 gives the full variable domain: KAGVTQTPRYLIKTRGQQVTLSCSPISGHRSVSWYQQTPGQGLQFLFEYFSETQRNKGNFPGRFSGRQFSNSRSEMNVSTLELGDSALYLCASSLVGQSSYEQYFGPGTRLTVT.

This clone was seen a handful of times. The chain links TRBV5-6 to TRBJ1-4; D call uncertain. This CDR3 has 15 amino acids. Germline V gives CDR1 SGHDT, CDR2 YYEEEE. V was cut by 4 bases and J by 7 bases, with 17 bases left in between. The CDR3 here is CASSLQTSYGEKLFF. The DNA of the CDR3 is TGTGCCAGCAGCCTACAGACCTCCTACGGTGAAAAACTGTTTTTT.

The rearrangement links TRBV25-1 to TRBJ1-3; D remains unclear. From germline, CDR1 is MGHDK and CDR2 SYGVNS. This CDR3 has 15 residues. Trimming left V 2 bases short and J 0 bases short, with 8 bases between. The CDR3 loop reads CASSERQYSGNTIYF. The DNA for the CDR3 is TGTGCCAGCAGTGAACGGCAGTACTCTGGAAACACCATATATTTT.

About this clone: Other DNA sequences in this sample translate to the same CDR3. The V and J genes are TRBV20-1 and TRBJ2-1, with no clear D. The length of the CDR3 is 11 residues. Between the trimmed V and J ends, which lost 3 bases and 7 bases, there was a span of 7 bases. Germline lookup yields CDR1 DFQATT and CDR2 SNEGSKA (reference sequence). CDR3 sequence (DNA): TGCAGTGCTAGGGCGTATAATGAGCAGTTCTTC. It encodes CSARAYNEQFF.

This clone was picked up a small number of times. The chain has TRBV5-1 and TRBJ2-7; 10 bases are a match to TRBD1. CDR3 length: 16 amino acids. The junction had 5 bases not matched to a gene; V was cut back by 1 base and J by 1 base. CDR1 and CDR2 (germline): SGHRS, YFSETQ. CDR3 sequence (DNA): TGCGCCAGCAGCTTGCGTGGGACAGGGGTTTCCTACGAGCAGTACTTC. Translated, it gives CASSLRGTGVSYEQYF.

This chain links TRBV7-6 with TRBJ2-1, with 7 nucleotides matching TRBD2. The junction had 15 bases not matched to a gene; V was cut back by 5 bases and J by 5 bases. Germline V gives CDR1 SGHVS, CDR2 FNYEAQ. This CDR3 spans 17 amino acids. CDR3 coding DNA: TGTGCCAGCAGCCCAAAATCCCTAGTTCGGGGGGACAATGAGCAGTTCTTC. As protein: CASSPKSLVRGDNEQFF.

The DNA for the CDR3 is TGTGCCAGCAGTTTAGGGCAGGGGGTGACCCAGTACTTC. Its translation is CASSLGQGVTQYF. The V gene is TRBV28, the J gene TRBJ2-5, with TRBD1 identical over 7 bases. J was trimmed by 7 bases and V by 2 bases; bases with no gene match: 4. The germline V gene has CDR1 MDHEN and CDR2 SYDVKM. The length of the CDR3 is 13 residues.

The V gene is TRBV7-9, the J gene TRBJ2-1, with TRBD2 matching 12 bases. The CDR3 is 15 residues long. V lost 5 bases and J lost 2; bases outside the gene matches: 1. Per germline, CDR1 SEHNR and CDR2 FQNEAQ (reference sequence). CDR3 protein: CASSPSGGAYNEQFF. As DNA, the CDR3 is TGTGCCAGCAGCCCTAGCGGGGGGGCCTACAATGAGCAGTTCTTC.

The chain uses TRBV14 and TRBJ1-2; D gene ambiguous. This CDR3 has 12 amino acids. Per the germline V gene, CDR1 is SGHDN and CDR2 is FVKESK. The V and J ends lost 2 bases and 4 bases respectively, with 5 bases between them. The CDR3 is CASSQSSYGYTF. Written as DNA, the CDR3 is TGTGCCAGCAGCCAATCTTCCTATGGCTACACCTTC.

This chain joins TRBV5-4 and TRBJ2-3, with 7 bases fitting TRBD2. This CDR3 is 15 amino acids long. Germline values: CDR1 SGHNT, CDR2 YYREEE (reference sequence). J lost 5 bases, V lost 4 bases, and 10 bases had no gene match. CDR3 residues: CASSQESRGIDTQYF. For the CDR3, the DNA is TGTGCCAGCAGCCAAGAGTCGCGGGGGATAGATACGCAGTATTTT.

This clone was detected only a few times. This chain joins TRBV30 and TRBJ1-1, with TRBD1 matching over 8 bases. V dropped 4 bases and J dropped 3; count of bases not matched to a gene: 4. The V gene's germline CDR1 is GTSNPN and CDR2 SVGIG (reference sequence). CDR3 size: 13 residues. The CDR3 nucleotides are TGTGCCTGGACAGGGGGCGCGTACACTGAAGCTTTCTTT. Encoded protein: CAWTGGAYTEAFF.

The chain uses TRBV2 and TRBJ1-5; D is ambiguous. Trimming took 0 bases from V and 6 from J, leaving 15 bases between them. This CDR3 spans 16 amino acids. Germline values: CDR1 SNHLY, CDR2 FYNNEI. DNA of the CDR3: TGTGCCAGCAGTGAAGCAACTGCACGGGCGGGTCAGCCCCAGCATTTT. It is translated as CASSEATARAGQPQHF.

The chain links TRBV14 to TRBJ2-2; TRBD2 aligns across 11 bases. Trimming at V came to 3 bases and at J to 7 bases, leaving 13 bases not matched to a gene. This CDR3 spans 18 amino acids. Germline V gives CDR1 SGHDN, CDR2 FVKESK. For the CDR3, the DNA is TGTGCCAGCAGCCACCCCGGTTATAGCGGGGGGGCTGGCGGGGAGCTGTTTTTT. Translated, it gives CASSHPGYSGGAGGELFF.

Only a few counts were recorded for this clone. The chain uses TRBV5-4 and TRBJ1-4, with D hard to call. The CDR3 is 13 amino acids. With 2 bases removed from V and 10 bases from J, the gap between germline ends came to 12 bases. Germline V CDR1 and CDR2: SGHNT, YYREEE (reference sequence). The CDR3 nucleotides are TGTGCCAGCAGCTTAAAGGGTGTGGGAAAACTGTTTTTT. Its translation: CASSLKGVGKLFF.

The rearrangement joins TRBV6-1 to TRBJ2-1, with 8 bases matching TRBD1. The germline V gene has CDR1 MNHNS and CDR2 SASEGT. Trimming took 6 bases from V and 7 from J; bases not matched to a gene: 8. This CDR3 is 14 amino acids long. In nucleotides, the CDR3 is TGTGCCAGCAGCCGACAGGGGATTAGGAATGAGCAGTTCTTC. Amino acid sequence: CASSRQGIRNEQFF.

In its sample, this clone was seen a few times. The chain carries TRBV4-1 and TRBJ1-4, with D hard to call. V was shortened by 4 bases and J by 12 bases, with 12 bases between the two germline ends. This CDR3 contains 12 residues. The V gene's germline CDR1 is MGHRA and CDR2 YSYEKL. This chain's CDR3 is CASSRPTGELFF. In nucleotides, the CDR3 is TGCGCCAGCAGCCGTCCCACGGGCGAACTGTTTTTT.

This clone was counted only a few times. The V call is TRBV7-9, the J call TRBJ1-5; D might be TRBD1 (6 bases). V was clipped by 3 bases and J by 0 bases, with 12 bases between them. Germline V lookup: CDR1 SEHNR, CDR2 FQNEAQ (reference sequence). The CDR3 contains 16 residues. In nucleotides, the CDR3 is TGTGCCAGCAGCTTTTCTGACAGGCATAGCAATCAGCCCCAGCATTTT. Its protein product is CASSFSDRHSNQPQHF.

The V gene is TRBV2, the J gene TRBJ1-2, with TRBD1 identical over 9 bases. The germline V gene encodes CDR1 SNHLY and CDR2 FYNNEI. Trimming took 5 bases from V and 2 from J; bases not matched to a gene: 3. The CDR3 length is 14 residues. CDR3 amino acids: CASSRTGDNYGYTF. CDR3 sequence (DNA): TGTGCCAGCAGTAGGACAGGGGACAACTATGGCTACACCTTC.